This TCR beta chain came from a study of OX40 agonist ivuxolimab in advanced cancers. The sample holds one count of this clone. Assay: immunoSEQ multiplex PCR; the TCRdb copy retains only in-frame clones and omits some. The sample has about 55,000 clones; around 77% are singletons. The sequences come from CD4+ or CD8+ T cells sorted from blood, collected in a trial of the OX40 agonist ivuxolimab. The receptor comes from an adult with an advanced solid tumor such as melanoma, head and neck, liver or kidney cancer.

Here the CDR3 reads CASSLETLPRARSNQPQHF. CDR3 DNA sequence: TGTGCCAGCAGCTTGGAAACCCTCCCAAGGGCCCGGAGCAATCAGCCCCAGCATTTT. The rearrangement uses TRBV11-3 and TRBJ1-5; no clear D gene. CDR3 length: 19 residues. The V gene lost 3 bases and the J gene lost 1 base, with 22 bases spanning the gap. CDR1 is SGHNT, CDR2 YENEEA, per germline.